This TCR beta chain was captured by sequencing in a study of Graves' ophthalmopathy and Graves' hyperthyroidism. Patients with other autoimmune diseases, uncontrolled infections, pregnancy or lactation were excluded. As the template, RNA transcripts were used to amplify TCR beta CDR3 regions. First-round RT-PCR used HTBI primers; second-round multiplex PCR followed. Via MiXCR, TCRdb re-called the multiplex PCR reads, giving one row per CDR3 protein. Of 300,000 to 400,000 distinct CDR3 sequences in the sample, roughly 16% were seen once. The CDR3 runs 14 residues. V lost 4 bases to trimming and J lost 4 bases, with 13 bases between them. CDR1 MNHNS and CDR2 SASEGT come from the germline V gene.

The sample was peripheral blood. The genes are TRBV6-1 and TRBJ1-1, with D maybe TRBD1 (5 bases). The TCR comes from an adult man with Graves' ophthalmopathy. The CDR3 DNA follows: TGTGCCAGCAGTGGAACGGGGCTTTTCACTGAAGCTTTCTTT. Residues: CASSGTGLFTEAFF.